This is a list of T cell receptor beta chains from one sample in a study of vaccination and CD4 T cells after COVID-19. No antigen has been identified for these receptors. TCRdb passed the PCR reads through MiXCR, listing each CDR3 protein once. Here the sample spans nearly 9,500 distinct CDR3 sequences, roughly 32% being singletons. Specimen: CD4+ T cells from blood, cultured in vitro. These receptors came from a human donor in good health. Both conserved end residues are part of each CDR3. Fields, in order: clone size, J gene, V gene, D gene, CDR3 DNA, CDR3 protein. The D gene is left open where the match is weak. Size tells how often a clone was seen (once, few, many) or the class of an expanded clone, and some rows leave it out.

few | TRBJ2-7 | TRBV2 | NA | TGTGCCAGCAGTTCGACTAGGACCGAGCAGTACTTC | CASSSTRTEQYF
NA | TRBJ2-5 | TRBV5-1 | NA | TGCGCCAGCAGCTTGGGAGGACAGAGTCGTGGAAAAGAGACCCAGTACTTC | CASSLGGQSRGKETQYF
few | TRBJ1-1 | TRBV18 | NA | TGTGCCAGCTCACCTAGCGGGGGGATTAACACTGAAGCTTTCTTT | CASSPSGGINTEAFF
few | TRBJ1-1 | TRBV20-1 | NA | TGCAGTGCTAGAGATCGACGGGTGAACACTGAAGCTTTCTTT | CSARDRRVNTEAFF
few | TRBJ1-1 | TRBV19 | NA | TGTGCCAGTACCGATCTGGGGGGAGCTTTCTTT | CASTDLGGAFF
NA | TRBJ2-3 | TRBV2 | TRBD2 | TGTGCCAGCATTCGTGTGGGACTAGCGACAGATACGCAGTATTTT | CASIRVGLATDTQYF
NA | TRBJ1-3 | TRBV6-1 | TRBD1 | TGTGCCAGCACCGCCCGACAGGGTCTTGGAAACACCATATATTTT | CASTARQGLGNTIYF
NA | TRBJ1-6 | TRBV28 | NA | TGTGCCAGCAGTCCGGCAGGGAATTCACCCCTCCACTTT | CASSPAGNSPLHF
NA | TRBJ2-2 | TRBV7-2 | NA | TGTGCCAGCAGCGACCAGGCTACTAGCTCGGGGGAGCTGTTTTTT | CASSDQATSSGELFF
NA | TRBJ1-5 | TRBV27 | NA | TGTGCCAGCAGTTTAATGTGGGTAGCTGACCAGCCCCAGCATTTT | CASSLMWVADQPQHF
NA | TRBJ2-2 | TRBV5-1 | NA | TGCGCCAGCAGCTTGACAGAGAACACCGGGGAGCTGTTTTTT | CASSLTENTGELFF
few | TRBJ2-7 | TRBV20-1 | NA | TGCAGTGCTAGTCGGGGGTCCTACGAGCAGTACTTC | CSASRGSYEQYF
few | TRBJ2-2 | TRBV27 | NA | TGTGCCAGCAGTCTCCCAACCACCGGGGAGCTGTTTTTT | CASSLPTTGELFF
few | TRBJ1-5 | TRBV7-9 | NA | TGTGCCAGCAGCCAAGCCGGCAGGGGTCAGCCCCAGCATTTT | CASSQAGRGQPQHF
NA | TRBJ1-2 | TRBV6-2/TRBV6-3 | NA | TGTGCCAGCAGCCAGGGACCTTACTATGGCTACACCTTC | CASSQGPYYGYTF
NA | TRBJ1-6 | TRBV20-1 | TRBD1 | TGCAGTGCTAGAACGACGACAGGGAATTCACCCCTCCACTTT | CSARTTTGNSPLHF
NA | TRBJ2-2 | TRBV4-3 | TRBD2 | TGCGCCAGCAGCCGGAGAAGCGGGAGCGTCAGCACCGGGGAGCTGTTTTTT | CASSRRSGSVSTGELFF
few | TRBJ2-1 | TRBV7-2 | NA | TGTGCCAGCAGCCCGGGCCAGGAGGCAGGCGGAAATGAGCAGTTCTTC | CASSPGQEAGGNEQFF
NA | TRBJ1-2 | TRBV10-3 | NA | TGTGCCATCAGTGCCCACGGGGAGAGTTCTTTCCCGGAGGGCTACACCTTC | CAISAHGESSFPEGYTF
NA | TRBJ1-1 | TRBV28 | NA | TGTGCCAGCAGTTTGAACAGGTTTGAAGCTTTCTTT | CASSLNRFEAFF
NA | TRBJ2-7 | TRBV21-1 | NA | TGTGCCAGCAGCAAACGGTGGGGGGACGAGCAGTACTTC | CASSKRWGDEQYF
NA | TRBJ1-1 | TRBV20-1 | TRBD1 | TGCAGTGCTAGAAACCTCCGGGACAGGGGTCGGGGGGCCTTTACTGAAGCTTTCTTT | CSARNLRDRGRGAFTEAFF
medium-sized | TRBJ2-7 | TRBV7-9 | NA | TGTGCCAGTACCGGACTCCGGACATGGCCCGAGCAGTACTTC | CASTGLRTWPEQYF
NA | TRBJ1-2 | TRBV6-1 | TRBD1 | TGTGCCAGCAGTACGACAGGGGGCTTAGATGGCTACACCTTC | CASSTTGGLDGYTF
few | TRBJ2-7 | TRBV7-3 | TRBD1 | TGTGCCAGCAGCCCCCGGGACAGACGCTACGAGCAGTACTTC | CASSPRDRRYEQYF
NA | TRBJ2-4 | TRBV7-2 | TRBD2 | TGTGCCAGCACATGGAGCGGGGGAGCCAAAAACATTCAGTACTTC | CASTWSGGAKNIQYF
few | TRBJ2-3 | TRBV7-2 | TRBD2 | TGTGCCAGCAGCTTAGCAGCGACTAGCCCTTCAGATACGCAGTATTTT | CASSLAATSPSDTQYF
NA | TRBJ2-7 | TRBV15 | NA | TGTGCCACCAGCGCCCGTCCAGGGGTCGAGCAGTACTTC | CATSARPGVEQYF
few | TRBJ2-2 | TRBV20-1 | TRBD1 | TGCAGTGCCGGGACAGGGGGCATCACCGGGGAGCTGTTTTTT | CSAGTGGITGELFF
few | TRBJ1-1 | TRBV20-1 | NA | TGCAGTGCTAGAGATTTTGAAGCTTTCTTT | CSARDFEAFF
NA | TRBJ2-7 | TRBV6-1 | NA | TGTGCCATCGGGGTCTTCTCCTACGAGCAGTACTTC | CAIGVFSYEQYF
few | TRBJ2-7 | TRBV27 | TRBD2 | TGTGCCAGTCATAAGACCCAGACTAGCGGACACTACGAGCAGTACTTC | CASHKTQTSGHYEQYF
NA | TRBJ2-7 | TRBV28 | NA | TGTGCCAGCAGTTTGGGCAGGGCAAAAATAGAGCAGTACTTC | CASSLGRAKIEQYF
few | TRBJ2-3 | TRBV6-1 | TRBD2 | TGTGCCGGCAGTCCCCCCCGAGGCAAGCGGGAGCCCGCAGATACGCAGTATTTT | CAGSPPRGKREPADTQYF
NA | TRBJ2-7 | TRBV6-1 | NA | TGTGCCAGCAGTGTCCGGGTCAGGGACATTCGGGGCGAGCAGTACTTC | CASSVRVRDIRGEQYF
NA | TRBJ2-1 | TRBV7-2 | TRBD2 | TGTGCCAGCAGCTTTCGAGCGGGAGAAGGCAATGAGCAGTTCTTC | CASSFRAGEGNEQFF
medium-sized | TRBJ1-5 | TRBV15 | TRBD1 | TGTGCCACCAGCAGTGGGGACAGGAGTAGCAATCAGCCCCAGCATTTT | CATSSGDRSSNQPQHF
few | TRBJ2-5 | TRBV7-6 | TRBD1 | TGTGCCAGCAGCTTAAGAGACAGGGCCGAGACCCAGTACTTC | CASSLRDRAETQYF
NA | TRBJ2-2 | TRBV10-3 | TRBD2 | TGTGCCATCAGTGAGACCGGGACTATTAACACCGGGGAGCTGTTTTTT | CAISETGTINTGELFF
NA | TRBJ1-1 | TRBV30 | NA | TGTGCCTGGAAAGGGGCAGGGGTCAACACTGAAGCTTTCTTT | CAWKGAGVNTEAFF
few | TRBJ1-5 | TRBV20-1 | TRBD1 | TGCAGTGCTAGAGTGGGACAGGGGGCAGGCAATCAGCCCCAGCATTTT | CSARVGQGAGNQPQHF
few | TRBJ2-1 | TRBV20-1 | NA | TGCAGTGCTAGAACGGGGTTAGGGAATGAGCAGTTCTTC | CSARTGLGNEQFF
NA | TRBJ2-3 | TRBV6-1 | NA | TGTGCCAGCAGTAAGCAGCAGGCTAGCACAGATACGCAGTATTTT | CASSKQQASTDTQYF
NA | TRBJ2-7 | TRBV6-4 | NA | TGTGCCAGCAGTTCTCAGGGGGGTCTAATATACGAGCAGTACTTC | CASSSQGGLIYEQYF
few | TRBJ1-5 | TRBV15 | NA | TGTGCCACCAGCAGCTCCCTGGGGGGAAGTCAGCCCCAGCATTTT | CATSSSLGGSQPQHF